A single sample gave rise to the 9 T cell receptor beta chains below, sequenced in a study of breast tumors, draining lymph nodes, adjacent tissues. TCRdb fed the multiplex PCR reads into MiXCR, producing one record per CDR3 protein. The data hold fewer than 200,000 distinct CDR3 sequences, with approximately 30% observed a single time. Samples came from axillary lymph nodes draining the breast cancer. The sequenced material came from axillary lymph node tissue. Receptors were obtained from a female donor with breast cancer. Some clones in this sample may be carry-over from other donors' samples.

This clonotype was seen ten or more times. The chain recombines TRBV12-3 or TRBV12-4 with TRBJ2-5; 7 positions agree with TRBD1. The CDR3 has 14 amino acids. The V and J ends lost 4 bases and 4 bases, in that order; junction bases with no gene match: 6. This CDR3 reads CASSYMTGRETQYF. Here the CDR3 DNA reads TGTGCCAGCAGTTATATGACAGGGCGAGAGACCCAGTACTTC.

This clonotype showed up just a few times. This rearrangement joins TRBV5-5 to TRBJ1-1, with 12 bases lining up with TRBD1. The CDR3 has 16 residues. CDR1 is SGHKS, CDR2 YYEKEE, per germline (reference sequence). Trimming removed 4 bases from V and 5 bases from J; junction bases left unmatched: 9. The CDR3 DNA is TGTGCCAGCAGCGGGGGGACAGGGGGCATAAGGACTGAAGCTTTCTTT. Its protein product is CASSGGTGGIRTEAFF. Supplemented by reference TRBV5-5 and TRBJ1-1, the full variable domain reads DAGVTQSPTHLIKTRGQQVTLRCSPISGHKSVSWYQQVLGQGPQFIFQYYEKEERGRGNFPDRFSARQFPNYSSELNVNALLLGDSALYLCASSGGTGGIRTEAFFGQGTRLTVV.

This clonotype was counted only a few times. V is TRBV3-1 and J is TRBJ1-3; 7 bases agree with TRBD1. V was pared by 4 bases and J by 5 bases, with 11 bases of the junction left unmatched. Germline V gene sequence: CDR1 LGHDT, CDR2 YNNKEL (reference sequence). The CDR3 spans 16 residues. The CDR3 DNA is TGTGCCAGCAGCCGCCTGACAGGGTCTGGTAGAAACACCATATATTTT. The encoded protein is CASSRLTGSGRNTIYF.

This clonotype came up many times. CDR3 protein: CSARDPGLVGYTF. DNA for the CDR3: TGCAGTGCTAGAGACCCGGGACTGGTAGGCTACACCTTC. The rearrangement uses TRBV20-1 and TRBJ1-2; D is perhaps TRBD1 (5 bases). CDR1 and CDR2 (germline): DFQATT, SNEGSKA (reference sequence). CDR3 length equals 13 residues. Deletions cut 0 bases from V and 8 bases from J, with 13 bases between.

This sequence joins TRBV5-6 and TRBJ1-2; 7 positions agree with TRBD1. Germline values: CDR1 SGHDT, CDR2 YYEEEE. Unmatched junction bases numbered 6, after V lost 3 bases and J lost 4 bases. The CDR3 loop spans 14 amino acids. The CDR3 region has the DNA TGTGCCAGCAGCTCTACAGGGGCCCTCTATGGCTACACCTTC. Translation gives CASSSTGALYGYTF.

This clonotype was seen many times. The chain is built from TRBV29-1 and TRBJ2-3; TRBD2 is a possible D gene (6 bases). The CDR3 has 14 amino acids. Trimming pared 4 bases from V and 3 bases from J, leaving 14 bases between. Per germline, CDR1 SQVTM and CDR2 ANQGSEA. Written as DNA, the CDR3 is TGCAGCGTTGTAGTCGGGAGCGGAACAGATACGCAGTATTTT. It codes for CSVVVGSGTDTQYF.

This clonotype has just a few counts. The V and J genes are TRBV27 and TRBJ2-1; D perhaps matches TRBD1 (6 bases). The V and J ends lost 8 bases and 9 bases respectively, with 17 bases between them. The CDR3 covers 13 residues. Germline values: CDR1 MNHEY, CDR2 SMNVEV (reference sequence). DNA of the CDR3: TGTGCCAGCGCATGGAAACAGGGTTCTGAGCAGTTCTTC. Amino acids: CASAWKQGSEQFF.

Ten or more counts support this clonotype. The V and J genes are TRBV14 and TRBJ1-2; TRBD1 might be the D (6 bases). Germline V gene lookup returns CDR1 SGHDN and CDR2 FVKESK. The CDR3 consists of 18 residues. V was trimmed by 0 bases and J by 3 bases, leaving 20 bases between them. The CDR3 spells CASSQESLQGNPHYGYTF. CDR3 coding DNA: TGTGCCAGCAGCCAAGAAAGTCTACAGGGCAACCCCCACTATGGCTACACCTTC.

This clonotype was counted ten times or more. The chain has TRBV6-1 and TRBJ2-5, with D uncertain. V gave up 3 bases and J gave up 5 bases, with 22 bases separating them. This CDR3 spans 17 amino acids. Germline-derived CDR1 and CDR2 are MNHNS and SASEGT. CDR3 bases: TGTGCCAGCAGTGAGACCCCTAATTTCGAGCATGGGGAGACCCAGTACTTC. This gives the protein CASSETPNFEHGETQYF.